What follows are 15 T cell receptor beta chains derived from one specimen sequenced in a study of cytomegalovirus exposure and HLA in healthy donors. Amplification used 60 Vbeta primers and 13 Jbeta primers. TCRdb keeps only in-frame clones here, not all; method: immunoSEQ multiplex PCR. The table records about 120,000 clones, around 79% of them present only once. The sample consisted of PBMCs. These receptors were collected from a woman in her 30s in good health and CMV-seropositive.

The rearrangement joins TRBV11-2 to TRBJ2-5; the match to TRBD1 covers 7 bases. Germline V gene sequence: CDR1 SGHAT, CDR2 FQNNGV. V dropped 5 bases and J dropped 9; count of bases not matched to a gene: 15. The CDR3 runs to 15 residues. CDR3 sequence: CASSVSGQWGRAQYF. CDR3 DNA sequence: TGTGCCAGCAGCGTGTCGGGACAGTGGGGTAGGGCCCAGTACTTC.

DNA of the CDR3: TGCGCCAGCAGCCAGAGGGGGGGGGCGTACAATGAGCAGTTCTTC. Encoded protein: CASSQRGGAYNEQFF. V usage is TRBV4-1 and J usage is TRBJ2-1; tentative D call: TRBD2 (7 bases). The CDR3 extends over 15 amino acids. Germline CDR1 is MGHRA and CDR2 is YSYEKL. V shed 3 bases and J shed 4 bases, with 13 bases lying between them.

The CDR3 DNA is TGCGCCAGCAGCTTGTCGGGACAGGGAAACAATGAGCAGTTCTTC. Amino acid sequence: CASSLSGQGNNEQFF. V usage is TRBV4-1 and J usage is TRBJ2-1; 9 positions agree with TRBD1. The J segment lost 5 bases and the V segment lost 5 bases, leaving 7 bases of the junction unmatched. The CDR3 is made up of 15 amino acids. In germline, CDR1 is MGHRA, CDR2 YSYEKL.

Concerning this clone: One end of the junction fails to match germline, which may point to a read error. V gene TRBV5-4 combines with J gene TRBJ2-1; a weak D match, TRBD2 (7 bases). This CDR3 is 17 amino acids long. Germline V lookup: CDR1 SGHNT, CDR2 YYREEE (reference sequence). In DNA, the CDR3 is TGCGCCAGCAGCCAAGATCTGGGGGGGCCCGGTGGCAATGAGCAGTTCTTC. Its protein is CASSQDLGGPGGNEQFF.

The rearrangement joins TRBV29-1 to TRBJ2-3; a weak D match, TRBD1 (6 bases). This CDR3 is built from 14 residues. V lost 1 base to trimming and J lost 4 bases, with 12 bases between them. Germline lookup yields CDR1 SQVTM and CDR2 ANQGSEA. The CDR3 loop is CSVEGGQGPDTQYF. The CDR3 nucleotides read TGCAGCGTTGAAGGAGGGCAGGGGCCAGATACGCAGTATTTT.

This chain links TRBV5-4 with TRBJ2-5; 7 nucleotides line up with TRBD2. The germline gives CDR1 SGHNT, CDR2 YYREEE (reference sequence). Unmatched junction bases numbered 5, after V lost 0 bases and J lost 3 bases. The CDR3 covers 15 residues. CDR3 sequence (DNA): TGTGCCAGCAGCTTGGCAGGAGCGGGGAAAGAGACCCAGTACTTC. Amino acids: CASSLAGAGKETQYF.

This chain joins TRBV5-5 and TRBJ2-6, with D unclear. Germline V gene data show CDR1 as SGHKS and CDR2 as YYEKEE (reference sequence). The V and J ends lost 1 base and 0 bases respectively, with 5 bases between them. The CDR3 is made up of 15 amino acids. CDR3 bases: TGTGCCAGCAGCTTGACAGCCTCTGGGGCCAACGTCCTGACTTTC. Amino acids: CASSLTASGANVLTF.

This clone has a single count. The rearrangement links TRBV6-1 to TRBJ1-1; tentative D call: TRBD1 (5 bases). V was clipped by 6 bases and J by 2 bases, with 16 bases between them. The CDR3 runs to 15 residues. Looked up from germline, CDR1 is MNHNS and CDR2 is SASEGT. The CDR3 loop is CASRDPGGQNTEAFF. The CDR3, as DNA: TGTGCCAGCAGAGACCCGGGGGGTCAAAACACTGAAGCTTTCTTT.

V gene TRBV28 combines with J gene TRBJ2-7; D remains unclear. Germline-derived CDR1 and CDR2 are MDHEN and SYDVKM. The CDR3 sequence is 11 residues long. Trimming removed 5 bases from V and 2 bases from J, with 4 bases in between. The CDR3 DNA reads as TGTGCCAGCAGTCTTGCCTACGAGCAGTACTTC. Its translation: CASSLAYEQYF.

The chain carries TRBV9 and TRBJ1-2, with 7 bases lining up with TRBD1. Germline loops: CDR1 SGDLS, CDR2 YYNGEE. V was pared by 0 bases and J by 1 base, with 3 bases of the junction left unmatched. The CDR3 consists of 15 residues. The chain's CDR3 is CASSVGDSLNYGYTF. CDR3 bases: TGTGCCAGCAGCGTAGGGGACAGTCTTAACTATGGCTACACCTTC.

This clone was detected a few times. This chain links TRBV4-1 with TRBJ1-5; 7 bases are shared with TRBD1. Germline lookup yields CDR1 MGHRA and CDR2 YSYEKL. This CDR3 spans 15 amino acids. The J segment lost 4 bases and the V segment lost 3 bases, leaving 6 bases of the junction unmatched. The CDR3 protein is CASSQFEGANQPQHF. The CDR3 nucleotides read TGCGCCAGCAGCCAGTTTGAGGGGGCAAATCAGCCCCAGCATTTT.

The chain links TRBV7-2 to TRBJ2-7; 9 bases match TRBD1. The ends lost 5 bases at V and 4 bases at J; junction bases unmatched: 12. Germline CDR1 reads SGHTA; CDR2 reads FQGNSA. CDR3 size: 16 residues. The CDR3 bases are TGTGCCAGCAGCCGTCTTCGGGACAGGGTGGTATACGAGCAGTACTTC. This gives the protein CASSRLRDRVVYEQYF.

The rearrangement joins TRBV7-3 to TRBJ2-1, with 7 bases matching TRBD1. The CDR3 sequence is 15 residues long. Germline trimming cut 3 bases from V and 2 bases from J; bases unmatched to any gene: 4. Germline V lookup: CDR1 SGHTA, CDR2 FQGTGA. The CDR3 DNA sequence: TGTGCCAGCAGCTTCGGACAGGCCCCCTACAATGAGCAGTTCTTC. Its translation is CASSFGQAPYNEQFF.

The chain joins TRBV5-1 to TRBJ2-2, with unresolved D. Trimming left V 4 bases short and J 8 bases short, with 15 bases between. From germline, CDR1 is SGHRS and CDR2 YFSETQ. The CDR3 runs 14 residues. This CDR3 reads CASSQSPKQGELFF. The CDR3 region has the DNA TGCGCCAGCAGCCAATCACCGAAGCAAGGGGAGCTGTTTTTT.

The rearrangement joins TRBV7-9 to TRBJ2-3, with 8 positions matching TRBD1. The CDR3 loop spans 16 amino acids. Germline CDR1 reads SEHNR; CDR2 reads FQNEAQ (reference sequence). With V trimmed by 2 bases and J by 4 bases, 8 bases remained unmatched. CDR3 DNA: TGTGCCAGCAGCTTAAGGCTGACAGGGGACGCAGATACGCAGTATTTT. Its translation is CASSLRLTGDADTQYF.